This T cell receptor beta chain was sequenced during a study of blood T cell repertoires in COVID-19. The germline gives CDR1 SGHDT, CDR2 YYEEEE. Trimming cost V 2 bases and J 6 bases, with 5 bases left between them. The CDR3 has 11 residues. Everyone who took part was 18 to 89 years old, and they came from about two dozen US areas. Categorization into cohorts depended on clinical history that participants reported. In Cohort 3, a recovered donor had either two negative PCRs, clearance, or symptom resolution. In the authors' methods: Estimation of nucleated cell counts was performed using reference gene primer amplification. Data came from immunoSEQ multiplex PCR; TCRdb stores just in-frame clones and leaves some out. V and J calls and clone size are copied from that table; D and trimming were computed from the DNA. The table shows about 220,000 clones, with 84% occurring only once.

The receptor comes from a middle-aged woman who had recovered from COVID-19. Sequencing input: PBMCs or T cells enriched from blood (not recorded which). The V call is TRBV5-6, the J call TRBJ1-2; D remains unclear. The chain's CDR3 is CASSFADGYTF. CDR3 in DNA: TGTGCCAGCAGCTTTGCGGATGGCTACACCTTC.